The 24 T cell receptor beta chains below were found in one sample sequenced in a study of blood T cell repertoires in COVID-19. Assay used: immunoSEQ multiplex PCR; TCRdb lists only in-frame clones, some missing. The table shows roughly 500,000 clones, with roughly 88% occurring only once. The sample consisted of PBMCs or T cells enriched from blood (not recorded which). These receptors came from a woman in her thirties or forties who had recovered from COVID-19.

The genes are TRBV5-6 and TRBJ2-1; 10 bases line up with TRBD2. Germline V gene sequence: CDR1 SGHDT, CDR2 YYEEEE. The CDR3 has 15 amino acids. V lost 0 bases and J lost 9; bases outside the gene matches: 6. The chain's CDR3 is CASSLVLAGAVEQFF. CDR3 coding DNA: TGTGCCAGCAGCTTGGTGCTAGCGGGAGCGGTTGAGCAGTTCTTC.

The chain recombines TRBV5-1 with TRBJ2-5; perhaps TRBD2 as D (5 bases). In germline, CDR1 is SGHRS, CDR2 YFSETQ. V was trimmed by 0 bases and J by 4 bases, leaving 10 bases between them. The CDR3 consists of 14 residues. The CDR3 region is CASSLGWSGETQYF. CDR3 nucleotides: TGCGCCAGCAGCTTGGGATGGAGCGGAGAGACCCAGTACTTC.

V gene TRBV25-1 combines with J gene TRBJ1-2; D perhaps matches TRBD1 (5 bases). Germline lookup yields CDR1 MGHDK and CDR2 SYGVNS. V was pared by 7 bases and J by 4 bases, with 16 bases between. The CDR3 has 14 residues. CDR3 protein: CASTPAGGTYGYTF. In DNA, the CDR3 is TGTGCCAGCACCCCAGCGGGCGGGACCTATGGCTACACCTTC.

This clone has just a few counts. This chain connects TRBV10-2 to TRBJ1-6, with TRBD1 as a possible D gene (5 bases). CDR1 is WSHSY and CDR2 is SAAADI in the germline V gene. Trimming removed 5 bases from V and 0 bases from J, with 11 bases in between. The CDR3 loop spans 16 amino acids. CDR3 DNA sequence: TGCGCCAGCAGTAACACAGGTGTCTCCTATAATTCACCCCTCCACTTT. It yields the protein CASSNTGVSYNSPLHF.

This rearrangement joins TRBV13 to TRBJ2-2; D gene ambiguous. Germline V gene data show CDR1 as PRHDT and CDR2 as FYEKMQ (reference sequence). The CDR3 sequence is 16 residues long. With 3 bases removed from V and 0 bases from J, the gap between germline ends came to 11 bases. Here the CDR3 reads CASSFMTSANTGELFF. As DNA, the CDR3 is TGTGCCAGCAGCTTTATGACATCTGCGAACACCGGGGAGCTGTTTTTT.

This rearrangement joins TRBV30 to TRBJ1-5; 7 positions match TRBD1. Per the germline V gene, CDR1 is GTSNPN and CDR2 is SVGIG (reference sequence). CDR3 length: 15 amino acids. Trimming at V came to 3 bases and at J to 4 bases, leaving 9 bases not matched to a gene. The CDR3 DNA is TGTGCCTGGAGAATTCCAGGGGGGAGGAATCAGCCCCAGCATTTT. Protein sequence: CAWRIPGGRNQPQHF.

The chain has TRBV9 and TRBJ2-1; tentative D call: TRBD1 (6 bases). Germline V gives CDR1 SGDLS, CDR2 YYNGEE. V lost 3 bases and J lost 3, with 13 bases in between. This CDR3 has 15 amino acids. Written as DNA, the CDR3 is TGTGCCAGCAGCGAGGGGGACCCAAACTACAATGAGCAGTTCTTC. Encoded protein: CASSEGDPNYNEQFF.

The CDR3 bases are TGTGCCAGCAGCGTAGGGGCAGCAAGCTCTGGAAACACCATATATTTT. Amino acids: CASSVGAASSGNTIYF. The chain employs TRBV9 and TRBJ1-3; D gene unclear. Germline CDR1 SGDLS, CDR2 YYNGEE. This CDR3 contains 16 residues. The V end lost 0 bases, the J end lost 0 bases, and 10 bases lay between the germline ends.

The CDR3 region is CASSLGRDLAKNIQYF. The CDR3 region has the DNA TGTGCCAGCAGCTTAGGGAGGGACCTAGCCAAAAACATTCAGTACTTC. The genes are TRBV11-2 and TRBJ2-4, with D possibly being TRBD2 (6 bases). Looked up from germline, CDR1 is SGHAT and CDR2 is FQNNGV. The CDR3 totals 16 residues. The germline V and J ends were trimmed by 1 base and 0 bases, with 10 bases remaining between them.

V is TRBV4-1 and J is TRBJ1-5, with unresolved D. The V gene lost 3 bases and the J gene lost 5 bases, with 8 bases spanning the gap. The germline CDR1 and CDR2 sequences are MGHRA and YSYEKL. CDR3 length: 13 amino acids. The CDR3 nucleotides are TGCGCCAGCAGCCACGCGGGCGATCAGCCCCAGCATTTT. This gives the protein CASSHAGDQPQHF.

The chain uses TRBV24-1 and TRBJ2-1; TRBD1 matches 9 bases. The CDR3 has 14 amino acids. V lost 2 bases and J lost 14; bases outside the gene matches: 9. Germline V gives CDR1 KGHDR, CDR2 SFDVKD. In DNA form, the CDR3 reads TGTGCCACCAGTGATTACCCTGGGGGACAGGGCAAGTTCTTC. It encodes CATSDYPGGQGKFF.

This clone appeared a few times. The rearrangement links TRBV4-1 to TRBJ1-4; maybe TRBD1 (6 bases). V was shortened by 4 bases and J by 2 bases, with 8 bases between the two germline ends. CDR3 size: 14 residues. Germline-derived CDR1 and CDR2 are MGHRA and YSYEKL. The CDR3 spells CASSPQGTNEKLFF. The CDR3 region has the DNA TGCGCCAGCAGCCCACAGGGTACTAATGAAAAACTGTTTTTT.

This clone was recorded only once. The chain carries TRBV15 and TRBJ1-2; weak D call: TRBD1 (5 bases). CDR1 and CDR2 from the germline V gene are LNHNV and YYDKDF (reference sequence). The germline V and J ends were trimmed by 0 bases and 5 bases, with 13 bases remaining between them. The CDR3 is 15 residues long. CDR3 loop: CATSREESGKYGYTF. In DNA, the CDR3 is TGTGCCACCAGCAGAGAGGAGTCAGGGAAGTATGGCTACACCTTC.

This clone came up a few times. The chain combines TRBV14 with TRBJ1-3; no clear D. V was clipped by 6 bases and J by 1 base, with 7 bases between them. This CDR3 comprises 13 residues. CDR1 and CDR2 (germline): SGHDN, FVKESK. CDR3 sequence: CASSILSGNTIYF. The CDR3 nucleotides are TGTGCCAGCAGTATATTATCTGGAAACACCATATATTTT.

V usage is TRBV6-4 and J usage is TRBJ2-7; 11 bases line up with TRBD1. Germline V CDR1 and CDR2: MRHNA, SNTAGT. Trimming took 0 bases from V and 4 from J; bases not matched to a gene: 17. CDR3 length: 20 amino acids. DNA for the CDR3: TGTGCCAGCAGTGACTCGCGGTTATGGACCGGGACAGGGGGAGTTTACGAGCAGTACTTC. Translated: CASSDSRLWTGTGGVYEQYF.

V and J are TRBV27 and TRBJ1-6; TRBD1 matches at 7 bases. This CDR3 has 17 residues. The junction had 14 bases not matched to a gene; V was cut back by 5 bases and J by 7 bases. Germline assignment: CDR1 MNHEY and CDR2 SMNVEV (reference sequence). The CDR3 DNA sequence: TGTGCCAGCAGTCTACGGGCCCGACAGGGACCAAATTCACCCCTCCACTTT. Translated: CASSLRARQGPNSPLHF.

The chain joins TRBV18 to TRBJ1-5; TRBD1 is a possible D gene (6 bases). Trimming took off 6 bases at V and 2 bases at J, with 14 bases between the two ends. Germline CDR1 reads KGHSH; CDR2 reads LQKENI. This CDR3 is built from 15 residues. DNA for the CDR3: TGTGCCAGCTCCCTCCGACAGGACCGCAATCAGCCCCAGCATTTT. Translating gives CASSLRQDRNQPQHF.

The chain couples TRBV21-1 to TRBJ2-5; TRBD2, the table's D call, was not compared with the DNA. TRBV21-1 is labeled a pseudogene. The CDR3 has 21 residues. The CDR3 DNA reads TGTGCCAGCAGCAAAGAGGTCACGACCCGGACTAGCGGGAGGGGAGGGGAGACCCAGTACTTC. As protein: CASSKEVTTRTSGRGGETQYF.

This clone was seen just once. The chain couples TRBV7-9 to TRBJ1-2; 7 bases match TRBD1. V lost 4 bases and J lost 3; bases outside the gene matches: 11. Per the germline V gene, CDR1 is SEHNR and CDR2 is FQNEAQ (reference sequence). The CDR3 covers 16 residues. Written as DNA, the CDR3 is TGTGCCAGCAGCTCTACCGGCGGGGACAGATACTATGGCTACACCTTC. Amino acid sequence: CASSSTGGDRYYGYTF.

This clone was recorded a few times. The chain employs TRBV30 and TRBJ1-5; a possible D gene is TRBD1 (6 bases). This CDR3 region has 16 residues. Germline V gives CDR1 GTSNPN, CDR2 SVGIG (reference sequence). Trimming stripped 2 bases from V and 0 bases from J, with 14 bases between. CDR3 coding DNA: TGTGCCTGGAGTTACGGGACATTGGATAGCAATCAGCCCCAGCATTTT. This codes for CAWSYGTLDSNQPQHF.

V usage is TRBV27 and J usage is TRBJ1-2; TRBD1 aligns across 7 bases. CDR1 and CDR2 (germline): MNHEY, SMNVEV (reference sequence). The CDR3 covers 16 residues. J was trimmed by 8 bases and V by 6 bases; bases with no gene match: 18. This CDR3 is CASSPPPRQGRSGYTF. In DNA form, the CDR3 reads TGTGCCAGCAGCCCACCCCCTAGACAGGGAAGAAGCGGCTACACCTTC.

V usage is TRBV25-1 and J usage is TRBJ2-3; D might be TRBD2 (5 bases). V shed 2 bases and J shed 1 base, with 13 bases lying between them. The CDR3 covers 16 residues. Germline values: CDR1 MGHDK, CDR2 SYGVNS. CDR3 nucleotides: TGTGCCAGCAGTGAACAATTGGACTGGCGCACAGATACGCAGTATTTT. This gives the protein CASSEQLDWRTDTQYF. The entire variable domain, with the rest obtained from reference TRBV25-1 and TRBJ2-3, is as follows: EADIYQTPRYLVIGTGKKITLECSQTMGHDKMYWYQQDPGMELHLIHYSYGVNSTEKGDLSSESTVSRIRTEHFPLTLESARPSHTSQYLCASSEQLDWRTDTQYFGPGTRLTVL.

The chain has TRBV3-1 (or the pseudogene TRBV3-2) and TRBJ2-1; D is perhaps TRBD1 (5 bases). In germline, CDR1 is LGHDT, CDR2 YNNKEL (reference sequence). This CDR3 is built from 16 residues. Trimming cost V 10 bases and J 0 bases, with 19 bases left between them. The CDR3 DNA reads TGTGCCACCCTATTTATAGACAGTCGCTCCTACAATGAGCAGTTCTTC. This gives the protein CATLFIDSRSYNEQFF.

The J gene is TRBJ1-1, the V gene TRBV19, with D unclear. This CDR3 is 15 amino acids long. Trimming took 2 bases from V and 5 from J, leaving 15 bases between them. From germline, CDR1 is LNHDA and CDR2 SQIVND (reference sequence). The CDR3 loop is CASSIRVRPHTEAFF. The CDR3 coding sequence is TGTGCCAGTAGTATAAGAGTCAGGCCTCATACTGAAGCTTTCTTT.